The present T cell receptor (beta chain) was sequenced within a study of graft-versus-host responses after intestinal transplantation. Produced via immunoSEQ multiplex PCR; TCRdb's table is partial and in-frame only. The sample includes 60,000 to 75,000 clones, around 90% of them seen just once. Tissue processing of the graft released intraepithelial and lamina propria lymphocytes from it. The material sequenced was ileum tissue, taken about 350 days after transplant. The receptor was derived from a human patient who received an intestinal transplant, so some T cells may come from the graft donor.

DNA of the CDR3: TGTGCCAGCAGTGGACACGGGGAACCTACGGAGCAGTACTTC. Translation: CASSGHGEPTEQYF. The chain combines TRBV2 with TRBJ2-7; tentative D call: TRBD2 (5 bases). This CDR3 has 14 amino acids. Trimming removed 4 bases from V and 7 bases from J, with 17 bases in between. Germline CDR1 reads SNHLY; CDR2 reads FYNNEI.